What follows is one T cell receptor (beta chain) and its context. Its antigen remains unknown. CDR3 size: 14 residues. Germline loops: CDR1 SGDLS, CDR2 YYNGEE. Trimming shortened V by 0 bases and J by 2 bases, and 9 bases separated the two germline ends. The sample belongs to a study of shared clonotypes between healthy human individuals. Study results and caveats: Generally, estimated richness proved larger in naive subsets than it did in memory subsets.

Some clones are missing from TCRdb's copy, which holds only in-frame ones; the method was immunoSEQ multiplex PCR. The table has roughly 1 million clones, about 70% seen once. The receptor's source is a man between 18 and 35 years old in good health. The chain links TRBV9 to TRBJ2-7, with unresolved D. The specimen sequenced was memory CD4+ T cells sorted from blood. Subset indicated: CD45RA-negative fraction. CDR3 amino acids: CASSVGIGTYEQYF. The CDR3 DNA follows: TGTGCCAGCAGCGTAGGGATAGGAACCTACGAGCAGTACTTC.